These 2 T cell receptor beta chains share one sample of origin, sequenced in a study of post-analysis software for immune sequencing data. These TCRs' antigens remain unknown. Researchers reported that TCR beta cDNA libraries carried unique molecular identifiers. TCRdb called the PCR reads again in MiXCR, with one record for every CDR3 protein. Here the sample spans about 810,000 distinct CDR3 sequences, roughly half being singletons. Study findings and constraints: Comparison of patients with controls showed four or five TRBV segments more frequent in patients, TRBV5-6, TRBV5-1 and TRBV20-1 among them.

Input material: blood. The receptors stem from a girl aged 5 to 17 with multiple sclerosis.

The chain combines TRBV7-3 with TRBJ2-1; the D gene is possibly TRBD2 (6 bases). Germline loops: CDR1 SGHTA, CDR2 FQGTGA. The CDR3 is 16 amino acids. V lost 4 bases and J 0 bases, leaving 13 bases between the germline ends. CDR3 loop: CASSSAPGSSYNEQFF. The CDR3 region has the DNA TGTGCCAGCAGCTCGGCGCCCGGGAGCTCCTACAATGAGCAGTTCTTC.

Written as DNA, the CDR3 is TGTGCCAGCAGCTTAAGGGGGGCCCCGGGCCTCTCCTACAATGAGCAGTTCTTC. As protein: CASSLRGAPGLSYNEQFF. The chain joins TRBV7-2 to TRBJ2-1; perhaps D is TRBD1 or TRBD2 (6 bases each). Trimming took off 2 bases at V and 0 bases at J, with 17 bases between the two ends. The germline V gene has CDR1 SGHTA and CDR2 FQGNSA. The CDR3 length is 18 residues. The full variable domain, completed using reference TRBV7-2 and TRBJ2-1, is GAGVSQSPSNKVTEKGKDVELRCDPISGHTALYWYRQSLGQGLEFLIYFQGNSAPDKSGLPSDRFSAERTGGSVSTLTIQRTQQEDSAVYLCASSLRGAPGLSYNEQFFGPGTRLTVL.